Below are 10 T cell receptor beta chains sequenced from a single sample in a study of cytomegalovirus exposure and HLA in healthy donors. Data came from immunoSEQ multiplex PCR; TCRdb stores just in-frame clones and leaves some out. The sample includes about 110,000 clones, around 89% seen only once; the top ten take more than 1.4%. The specimen sequenced was PBMCs. These receptors were taken from a woman in her 30s in good health and CMV-seropositive.

The chain recombines TRBV4-2 with TRBJ2-7; 9 nucleotides agree with TRBD2. With V trimmed by 1 base and J by 3 bases, 4 bases remained unmatched. CDR1 LGHNA and CDR2 YNFKEQ come from the germline V gene. The CDR3 is 15 amino acids. In DNA, the CDR3 is TGTGCCAGCAGCCAAGGCTCGACTAGCGGCTACGAGCAGTACTTC. Translated, it gives CASSQGSTSGYEQYF.

The chain combines TRBV4-3 with TRBJ1-6; D is undetermined. V lost 2 bases and J 0 bases, leaving 5 bases between the germline ends. Per the germline V gene, CDR1 is LGHNA and CDR2 is YSLEER. The CDR3 totals 15 residues. The CDR3 loop reads CASSQSDSYNSPLHF. As DNA, the CDR3 is TGCGCCAGCAGCCAAAGCGACTCCTATAATTCACCCCTCCACTTT.

Concerning this clone itself: Other DNA variants within this sample encode the same CDR3. This chain uses TRBV5-1 with TRBJ2-2; TRBD2 matches at 8 bases. Trimming cost V 0 bases and J 6 bases; bases outside gene matches: 1. The CDR3 contains 14 residues. In germline, CDR1 is SGHRS, CDR2 YFSETQ. CDR3 region: CASSLAGGPGELFF. DNA for the CDR3: TGCGCCAGCAGCTTGGCGGGAGGGCCCGGGGAGCTGTTTTTT.

The V call is TRBV6-4, the J call TRBJ2-3; the match to TRBD2 covers 9 bases. The germline V gene encodes CDR1 MRHNA and CDR2 SNTAGT. The trim removed 3 bases at V and 4 bases at J, leaving 2 bases unmatched. The length of the CDR3 is 14 residues. The CDR3 DNA reads TGTGCCAGCAGTGAGGTAGCGGGAGCAGATACGCAGTATTTT. Translation gives CASSEVAGADTQYF.

The chain links TRBV11-2 to TRBJ1-2; 11 positions match TRBD1. J was trimmed by 5 bases and V by 5 bases; bases with no gene match: 10. The CDR3 is 16 amino acids. CDR1 and CDR2 (germline): SGHAT, FQNNGV. The CDR3 bases are TGTGCCAGCAGCCCGGACAGGGGGCGGGTTAGGTATGGCTACACCTTC. It specifies CASSPDRGRVRYGYTF.

The CDR3 bases are TGCGCCAGCAGCAGAGACGGACAGGTCTACGAGCAGTACTTC. It translates to CASSRDGQVYEQYF. This chain uses TRBV5-1 with TRBJ2-7; TRBD1 aligns across 7 bases. Looked up from germline, CDR1 is SGHRS and CDR2 is YFSETQ. CDR3 length equals 14 residues. V shed 4 bases and J 3 bases; nucleotides not matched to a gene: 7.

The J gene is TRBJ2-7, the V gene TRBV6-5; 7 nucleotides agree with TRBD2. V trimming: 10 bases; J trimming: 6 bases; junction bases outside the gene matches: 12. Germline V gives CDR1 MNHEY, CDR2 SVGAGI. The CDR3 runs 13 residues. The CDR3 bases are TGTGCCACCGGGCGGGGGTATGTCGGCGAGCAGTACTTC. Protein sequence: CATGRGYVGEQYF.

The genes are TRBV6-6 and TRBJ1-1; 8 positions match TRBD1. This CDR3 spans 13 amino acids. The germline V gene encodes CDR1 MNHNY and CDR2 SVGAGI (reference sequence). With 6 bases clipped from V and 4 bases from J, the junction kept 4 bases outside the gene matches. This CDR3 is CASSVQGATEAFF. The CDR3 DNA reads TGTGCCAGCAGCGTCCAGGGGGCCACTGAAGCTTTCTTT.

This rearrangement joins TRBV29-1 to TRBJ2-1; the match to TRBD2 covers 8 bases. CDR3 length: 13 residues. Per germline, CDR1 SQVTM and CDR2 ANQGSEA. The junction had 5 bases not matched to a gene; V was cut back by 4 bases and J by 6 bases. The CDR3 spells CSVAGGALNEQFF. CDR3 nucleotide sequence: TGCAGCGTTGCCGGGGGGGCCCTCAATGAGCAGTTCTTC.

This chain connects TRBV2 to TRBJ2-7; 13 positions agree with TRBD2. Germline CDR1 is SNHLY and CDR2 is FYNNEI. The length of the CDR3 is 18 residues. V lost 7 bases, J lost 1 base, and 13 bases stayed unmatched. The CDR3, as DNA: TGTGCCAGCAATCCCCCACCAGGACTAGCGGGAGCATCCTACGAGCAGTACTTC. It yields the protein CASNPPPGLAGASYEQYF.